Below are 30 T cell receptor beta chains sequenced from a single sample in a study of tumor and adjacent non-tumor tissue in lung cancer. The template was RNA from unsorted bulk tissue. A modified ARM-PCR protocol with three rounds of nested PCR amplified TCRbeta. MiXCR, applied by TCRdb to the multiplex PCR reads, yields one record per CDR3 protein. This sample yields just over 200,000 distinct CDR3 sequences, of which 70% to 75% are seen a single time; approximately 26% belongs to the top ten. Sequencing was performed on lung tumor tissue. The receptors here all came from a man aged 55 to 70 with non-small cell lung cancer.

This rearrangement joins TRBV20-1 to TRBJ1-2; no clear D gene. V shed 4 bases and J shed 4 bases, with 16 bases lying between them. Germline V gene data show CDR1 as DFQATT and CDR2 as SNEGSKA (reference sequence). The CDR3 extends over 14 amino acids. The CDR3 DNA sequence: TGCAGTGCTACCGCCCAACGGCCTAGCTATGGCTACACCTTC. Amino acid sequence: CSATAQRPSYGYTF.

In this sample, this clonotype turned up a few times. The genes are TRBV6-4 and TRBJ2-1; tentative D call: TRBD1 (5 bases). The germline CDR1 and CDR2 sequences are MRHNA and SNTAGT. The V end lost 8 bases, the J end lost 1 base, and 9 bases lay between the germline ends. The CDR3 loop spans 13 amino acids. The CDR3 sequence is CASSQDSYNEQFF. CDR3 DNA: TGTGCCAGCTCACAGGATTCCTACAATGAGCAGTTCTTC.

This chain connects TRBV29-1 to TRBJ1-3; D possibly corresponds to TRBD1 (6 bases). The CDR3 has 15 amino acids. V lost 5 bases and J lost 0, with 14 bases in between. Germline CDR1 and CDR2: SQVTM and ANQGSEA. The CDR3 loop is CSVRLTGVSGNTIYF. The CDR3 region has the DNA TGCAGCGTTAGACTGACAGGAGTCTCTGGAAACACCATATATTTT.

Note on this clonotype: Relative to the germline gene, one junction end is altered; a read error may explain this. The chain links TRBV2 to TRBJ1-2; TRBD1 aligns across 11 bases. This CDR3 spans 13 amino acids. Germline V gives CDR1 SNHLY, CDR2 FYNNEI. The CDR3 protein is CASNAGTGGKLAF. CDR3 bases: TGTGCCAGCAATGCGGGGACAGGGGGGAAGTTGGCCTTC. Looking up the rest from reference TRBV2 and TRBJ1-2 gives the full variable domain: EPEVTQTPSHQVTQMGQEVILRCVPISNHLYFYWYRQILGQKVEFLVSFYNNEISEKSEIFDDQFSVERPDGSNFTLKIRSTKLEDSAMYFCASNAGTGGKLAFGSGTRLTVV.

With respect to this clonotype: One end of the junction fails to match germline, which may point to a read error. The V and J genes are TRBV4-1 and TRBJ2-5, with 7 nucleotides matching TRBD1. The CDR3 totals 17 residues. The germline gives CDR1 MGHRA, CDR2 YSYEKL. The CDR3 sequence is CVSSQAPGQRVLETQYF. The CDR3 nucleotides read TGTGTCAGCAGCCAAGCCCCGGGACAGAGGGTTTTAGAGACCCAGTACTTC.

This clonotype was detected once. At one of its ends the junction is not consistent with the germline gene, which may arise from a read error. The chain has TRBV20-1 and TRBJ2-5; TRBD1 agrees at 8 bases. Germline CDR1 DFQATT, CDR2 SNEGSKA (reference sequence). The CDR3 runs 13 residues. As DNA, the CDR3 is TGCAGTGCCCCGGACAGGGTGAGCGAGACCAAGTACTTC. Translation: CSAPDRVSETKYF.

This clonotype was found once. In this CDR3 the conserved last residue, phenylalanine or tryptophan, is missing, so a read error is likely. This sequence joins TRBV12-3 or TRBV12-4 and TRBJ1-3; 9 nucleotides align to TRBD1. This CDR3 is 14 amino acids long. Unmatched junction bases numbered 8, after V lost 6 bases and J lost 8 bases. CDR3 region: CASRLQGAGYTIYI. CDR3 nucleotides: TGTGCCAGCAGGCTACAGGGGGCCGGATACACCATATATATT.

As concerns this clonotype: No conserved phenylalanine or tryptophan ends this CDR3, so it is likely a read error. This sequence joins TRBV12-3 or TRBV12-4 and TRBJ2-1, with 7 bases lining up with TRBD2. This CDR3 contains 16 residues. The CDR3 DNA reads TGTCCCAGCAGTTCCCCCACGGGAGGTTCCTACAATGAGCAGTTCGTC. Encoded protein: CPSSSPTGGSYNEQFV.

CDR3 amino acids: CASSWEMNTEAFF. The CDR3 coding sequence is TGTGCCAGCAGTTGGGAGATGAACACTGAAGCTTTCTTT. This rearrangement joins TRBV6-2 or TRBV6-3 to TRBJ1-1; no firm D call. CDR1 MNHEY and CDR2 SVGEGT come from the germline V gene. This CDR3 has 13 amino acids. V lost 4 bases and J 0 bases, leaving 6 bases between the germline ends.

As for this clonotype: This may arise from a read error, as a much more abundant clone is one base away. CDR3 nucleotides: TGTGTCAGCAGTTCAACTAGCGGCCTAAGCAACGAGCAGTACTTC. Amino acid sequence: CVSSSTSGLSNEQYF. V and J are TRBV6-2 or TRBV6-3 and TRBJ2-7; TRBD2 aligns across 8 bases. CDR3 length: 15 residues. The V gene's germline CDR1 is MNHEY and CDR2 SVGEGT.

A single count supports this clonotype. This may come from a read error, since a much larger clone is one base off. The CDR3 does not close with the conserved phenylalanine or tryptophan, likely indicating a read error. This chain uses TRBV10-2 with TRBJ2-1, with D unclear. The V and J ends lost 3 bases and 0 bases respectively, with 6 bases between them. The CDR3 extends over 14 amino acids. The germline CDR1 and CDR2 sequences are WSHSY and SAAADI. The CDR3 nucleotides read TGCGCCAGCAGTGAAATGAGCTCCTACAATGAGCAGTTCTTG. Translated, it gives CASSEMSSYNEQFL.

This clonotype was seen repeatedly, ten times or more. The chain is built from TRBV20-1 and TRBJ2-1, with 9 bases matching TRBD2. The V segment lost 3 bases and the J segment 10 bases; nucleotides outside the gene matches: 13. This CDR3 comprises 15 residues. The V gene's germline CDR1 is DFQATT and CDR2 SNEGSKA (reference sequence). CDR3 sequence: CSARVDGTSWGEQFF. Here the CDR3 DNA reads TGCAGTGCTAGGGTTGACGGGACTAGCTGGGGAGAGCAGTTCTTC.

This clonotype was seen a single time. A read error may be the cause here, since a much bigger clone is one base away. J is TRBJ2-3 and V is TRBV20-1; 11 bases are a match to TRBD2. Trimming cost V 5 bases and J 0 bases; bases outside gene matches: 7. Germline lookup yields CDR1 DFQATT and CDR2 SNEGSKA (reference sequence). This CDR3 contains 16 residues. As DNA, the CDR3 is TGCAGTGCTGCCCCACTAGCGGGGGATAGCACAGATACGCAGTATTTT. Its translation is CSAAPLAGDSTDTQYF.

The chain is built from TRBV4-1 and TRBJ2-1, with D perhaps TRBD1 or TRBD2 (6 bases each). V was clipped by 3 bases and J by 4 bases, with 16 bases between them. From germline, CDR1 is MGHRA and CDR2 YSYEKL. This CDR3 has 16 residues. The CDR3 loop is CASSHDDRGGYNEQFF. DNA for the CDR3: TGCGCCAGCAGCCATGACGACCGAGGGGGGTACAATGAGCAGTTCTTC.

The chain employs TRBV4-3 and TRBJ2-2; 11 nucleotides agree with TRBD2. CDR1 and CDR2 from the germline V gene are LGHNA and YSLEER. V shed 4 bases and J 15 bases; nucleotides not matched to a gene: 19. The length of the CDR3 is 17 residues. CDR3 nucleotides: TGCGCCAGCAGCCCCCTAGCGGGAGGACCCGGGCCTGGGGACTTGTTTTTT. Translation: CASSPLAGGPGPGDLFF.

A few counts support this clonotype. The chain carries TRBV12-3 or TRBV12-4 and TRBJ1-5; D possibly corresponds to TRBD1 (5 bases). The CDR3 has 16 amino acids. With 5 bases removed from V and 1 base from J, the gap between germline ends came to 15 bases. CDR3 in DNA: TGTGCCAGCAGTCCCCAGGCAGGGACGAGCAATCAGCCCCAGCATTTT. As protein: CASSPQAGTSNQPQHF.

The V and J genes are TRBV28 and TRBJ1-5; D is perhaps TRBD1 (5 bases). Trimming shortened V by 2 bases and J by 2 bases, and 16 bases separated the two germline ends. Germline CDR1 and CDR2: MDHEN and SYDVKM. This CDR3 has 17 residues. The DNA of the CDR3 is TGTGCCAGCAGTTTAGTCCAGGGCCGGGCTGGCAATCAGCCCCAGCATTTT. Amino acid sequence: CASSLVQGRAGNQPQHF.

To note about this clonotype: An end of the junction differs from the germline gene, which may be a read error. This chain links TRBV11-2 with TRBJ2-4, with 9 positions matching TRBD1. Germline CDR1 reads SGHAT; CDR2 reads FQNNGV. The CDR3 is 17 amino acids. The CDR3 loop reads CASSLGWTGAAKHIQYF. In DNA, the CDR3 is TGTGCCAGCAGCTTAGGGTGGACAGGGGCTGCCAAACACATTCAGTACTTC.

This clonotype has at least ten counts. Here the CDR3 reads CASSFWGQETQYF. In DNA, the CDR3 is TGTGCCAGCAGTTTTTGGGGGCAAGAGACCCAGTACTTC. The chain recombines TRBV12-3 or TRBV12-4 with TRBJ2-5; the D call may be TRBD1 or TRBD2 (5 bases each). V gave up 3 bases and J gave up 2 bases, with 7 bases separating them. The CDR3 runs to 13 residues.

This clonotype occurred once. The junction differs from germline at one of its ends, possibly a read error. The V and J genes are TRBV29-1 and TRBJ1-5; 7 nucleotides agree with TRBD1. Germline V gene data show CDR1 as SQVTM and CDR2 as ANQGSEA. The CDR3 runs to 12 residues. The CDR3: CSATGVVQPQHF. Here the CDR3 DNA reads TGCAGCGCCACAGGGGTGGTTCAGCCCCAACATTTT. The entire variable domain, with the rest obtained from reference TRBV29-1 and TRBJ1-5, is as follows: SAVISQKPSRDICQRGTSLTIQCQVDSQVTMMFWYRQQPGQSLTLIATANQGSEATYESGFVIDKFPISRPNLTFSTLTVSNMSPEDSSIYLCSATGVVQPQHFGDGTRLSIL.

This chain links TRBV11-2 with TRBJ2-1; 14 positions agree with TRBD2. The V segment lost 4 bases and the J segment 7 bases; nucleotides outside the gene matches: 12. CDR1 and CDR2 (germline): SGHAT, FQNNGV. The CDR3 runs to 18 residues. CDR3 coding DNA: TGTGCCAGCAGCTCAGGGACTAGCGGGGGCCCGTCTTTAAATGAGCAGTTCTTC. This sequence encodes CASSSGTSGGPSLNEQFF.

Points on this clonotype: No conserved phenylalanine or tryptophan ends this CDR3, so it is likely a read error. V and J are TRBV29-1 and TRBJ2-1; maybe TRBD2 (6 bases). CDR3 length: 13 amino acids. Germline CDR1 and CDR2: SQVTM and ANQGSEA. CDR3 nucleotides: TGCAGAGTTGAGACTAGGTGGGGAAAGGAGCAGTTCTTA. Its translation: CRVETRWGKEQFL.

With respect to this clonotype: Being one base from a much bigger clone, this may be a read error. The V call is TRBV5-5, the J call TRBJ2-1; D is possibly TRBD2 (5 bases). Trimming removed 4 bases from V and 7 bases from J, with 18 bases in between. Germline CDR1 reads SGHKS; CDR2 reads YYEKEE (reference sequence). The CDR3 is 15 residues long. CDR3 amino acids: CASSAVGEVRNEQFF. CDR3 nucleotides: TGTGCCAGCAGCGCTGTGGGAGAAGTTCGGAATGAGCAGTTCTTC.

This clonotype came up many times. An end of the junction differs from the germline gene, which may be a read error. V gene TRBV20-1 combines with J gene TRBJ2-2; D is unresolved. In germline, CDR1 is DFQATT, CDR2 SNEGSKA (reference sequence). The CDR3 is made up of 11 amino acids. The CDR3: CSARDAVKLFF. The CDR3, as DNA: TGCAGTGCCAGAGATGCGGTTAAGTTGTTTTTT.

With respect to this clonotype: A junction boundary mismatches the germline segment, possibly from a read error. V gene TRBV11-3 combines with J gene TRBJ2-1, with D perhaps assigned TRBD1 or TRBD2 (5 bases each). CDR1 SGHNT and CDR2 YENEEA come from the germline V gene. The CDR3 has 16 residues. CDR3 residues: CVSSLEGSSSYNEQFF. CDR3 bases: TGTGTCAGCAGCTTAGAGGGGTCGAGCTCCTACAATGAGCAATTCTTC. The variable domain in full, completed from reference TRBV11-3 and TRBJ2-1, reads EAGVVQSPRYKIIEKKQPVAFWCNPISGHNTLYWYLQNLGQGPELLIRYENEEAVDDSQLPKDRFSAERLKGVDSTLKIQPAELGDSAVYLCVSSLEGSSSYNEQFFGPGTRLTVL.

The chain links TRBV6-4 to TRBJ1-1, with D perhaps matching TRBD1 (5 bases). The V end lost 5 bases, the J end lost 4 bases, and 14 bases lay between the germline ends. CDR1 MRHNA and CDR2 SNTAGT come from the germline V gene. The CDR3 is 14 residues long. The CDR3 nucleotides are TGTGCCAGCAGTCCAGGGCCGGGGATCACTGAAGCTTTCTTT. Amino acid sequence: CASSPGPGITEAFF.

This clonotype was seen at least ten times. The chain employs TRBV6-2 or TRBV6-3 and TRBJ1-5; D is unresolved. The CDR3 runs to 11 residues. Trimming left V 2 bases short and J 12 bases short, with 8 bases between. CDR1 is MNHEY and CDR2 is SVGEGT in the germline V gene. CDR3: CASSYLSNQHF. For the CDR3, the DNA is TGTGCCAGCAGTTACCTAAGTAACCAGCATTTT.

CDR3 nucleotide sequence: TGTGCCAGCAGAGGACAGGTAAATCAGCCCCAGCATTTT. It encodes CASRGQVNQPQHF. The chain is built from TRBV6-5 and TRBJ1-5; 7 bases are a match to TRBD1. The CDR3 is made up of 13 amino acids. Per germline, CDR1 MNHEY and CDR2 SVGAGI. The J segment lost 4 bases and the V segment lost 6 bases, leaving 3 bases of the junction unmatched.

As regards this clonotype: A read error may be the cause here, since a much bigger clone is one base away. J is TRBJ2-3 and V is TRBV6-2 or TRBV6-3; D is perhaps TRBD2 (5 bases). Germline V gene data show CDR1 as MNHEY and CDR2 as SVGEGT. The CDR3 loop spans 14 amino acids. The V end was cut by 6 bases, the J end by 2 bases, with 12 bases between. CDR3 in amino acids: CASRGAPLTDTQYF. The CDR3 region has the DNA TGTGCCAGCAGGGGAGCCCCTCTCACAGATACGCAGTATTTT.

This clonotype appeared a few times. The chain joins TRBV4-1 to TRBJ2-7; 8 bases match TRBD2. Germline V CDR1 and CDR2: MGHRA, YSYEKL. The length of the CDR3 is 15 residues. Trimming took 5 bases from V and 1 from J; bases not matched to a gene: 7. Written as DNA, the CDR3 is TGCGCCAGCAGCATATCACTAGCGGAGTCCTACGAGCAGTACTTC. Its protein is CASSISLAESYEQYF.